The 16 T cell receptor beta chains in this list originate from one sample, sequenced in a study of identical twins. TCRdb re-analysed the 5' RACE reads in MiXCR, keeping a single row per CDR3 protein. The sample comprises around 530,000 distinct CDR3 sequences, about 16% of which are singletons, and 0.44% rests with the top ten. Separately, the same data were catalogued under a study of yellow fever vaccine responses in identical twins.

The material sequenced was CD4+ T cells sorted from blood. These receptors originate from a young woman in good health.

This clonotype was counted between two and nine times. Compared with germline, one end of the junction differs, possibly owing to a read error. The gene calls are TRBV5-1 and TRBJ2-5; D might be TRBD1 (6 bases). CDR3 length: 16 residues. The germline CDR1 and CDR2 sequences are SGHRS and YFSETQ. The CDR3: CASSLGRDTSQGTQYF. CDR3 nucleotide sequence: TGCGCCAGCAGCTTGGGCCGGGACACCAGCCAAGGGACCCAGTACTTC. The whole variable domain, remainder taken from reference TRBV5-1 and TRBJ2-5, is KAGVTQTPRYLIKTRGQQVTLSCSPISGHRSVSWYQQTPGQGLQFLFEYFSETQRNKGNFPGRFSGRQFSNSRSEMNVSTLELGDSALYLCASSLGRDTSQGTQYFGPGTRLLVL.

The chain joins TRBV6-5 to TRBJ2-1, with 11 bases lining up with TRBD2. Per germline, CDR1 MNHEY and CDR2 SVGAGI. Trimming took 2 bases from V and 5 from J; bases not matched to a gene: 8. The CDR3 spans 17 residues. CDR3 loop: CASSYLLAGGGDNEQFF. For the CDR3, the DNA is TGTGCCAGCAGTTACCTGTTAGCGGGGGGGGGTGACAATGAGCAGTTCTTC.

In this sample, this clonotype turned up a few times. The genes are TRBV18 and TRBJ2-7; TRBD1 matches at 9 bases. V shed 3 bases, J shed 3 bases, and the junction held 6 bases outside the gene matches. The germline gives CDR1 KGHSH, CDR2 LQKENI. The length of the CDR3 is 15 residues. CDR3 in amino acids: CASSPTGGKNYEQYF. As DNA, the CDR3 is TGTGCCAGCTCACCGACAGGGGGAAAGAACTACGAGCAGTACTTC.

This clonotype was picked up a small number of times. The CDR3 reads CASSYARGWEQYV. DNA of the CDR3: TGTGCCAGCAGTTACGCCCGGGGATGGGAGCAGTACGTC. The chain has TRBV6-6 and TRBJ2-7, with D maybe TRBD2 (5 bases). Germline V gene data show CDR1 as MNHNY and CDR2 as SVGAGI (reference sequence). Trimming stripped 2 bases from V and 7 bases from J, with 12 bases between. This CDR3 has 13 amino acids.

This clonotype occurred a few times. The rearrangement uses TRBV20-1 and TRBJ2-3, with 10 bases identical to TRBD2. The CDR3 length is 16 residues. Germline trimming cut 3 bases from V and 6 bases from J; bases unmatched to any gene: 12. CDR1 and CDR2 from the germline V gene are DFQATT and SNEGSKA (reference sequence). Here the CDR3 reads CSARGLGLAGVDTQYF. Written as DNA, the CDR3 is TGCAGTGCTAGGGGGCTAGGGCTAGCGGGGGTCGATACGCAGTATTTT.

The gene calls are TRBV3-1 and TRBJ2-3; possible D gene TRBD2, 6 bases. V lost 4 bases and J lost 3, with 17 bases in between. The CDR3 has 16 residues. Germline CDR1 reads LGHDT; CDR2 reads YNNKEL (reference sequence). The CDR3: CASSPLSGVSTDTQYF. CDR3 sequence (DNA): TGTGCCAGCAGCCCCCTATCGGGAGTGAGTACAGATACGCAGTATTTT.

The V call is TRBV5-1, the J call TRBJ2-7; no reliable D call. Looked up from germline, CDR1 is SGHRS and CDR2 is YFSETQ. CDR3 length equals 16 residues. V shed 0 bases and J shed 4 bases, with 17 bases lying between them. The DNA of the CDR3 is TGCGCCAGCAGCTTGGCCTTGCGAGACGGAGATTACGAGCAGTACTTC. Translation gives CASSLALRDGDYEQYF.

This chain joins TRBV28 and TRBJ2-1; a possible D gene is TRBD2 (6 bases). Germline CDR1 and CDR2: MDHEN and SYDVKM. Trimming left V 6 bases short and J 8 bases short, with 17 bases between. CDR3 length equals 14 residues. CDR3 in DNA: TGTGCCAGCAGCAGATGGTCGGAGCGGGATGAGCAGTTCTTC. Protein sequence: CASSRWSERDEQFF.

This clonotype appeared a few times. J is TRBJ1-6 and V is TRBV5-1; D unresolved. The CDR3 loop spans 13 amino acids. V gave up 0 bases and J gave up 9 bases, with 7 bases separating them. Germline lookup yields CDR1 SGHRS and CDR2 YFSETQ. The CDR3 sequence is CASSLASVSPLHF. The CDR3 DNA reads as TGCGCCAGCAGCTTGGCCAGTGTTTCACCCCTCCACTTT. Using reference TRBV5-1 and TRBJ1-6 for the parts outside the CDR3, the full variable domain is KAGVTQTPRYLIKTRGQQVTLSCSPISGHRSVSWYQQTPGQGLQFLFEYFSETQRNKGNFPGRFSGRQFSNSRSEMNVSTLELGDSALYLCASSLASVSPLHFGNGTRLTVT.

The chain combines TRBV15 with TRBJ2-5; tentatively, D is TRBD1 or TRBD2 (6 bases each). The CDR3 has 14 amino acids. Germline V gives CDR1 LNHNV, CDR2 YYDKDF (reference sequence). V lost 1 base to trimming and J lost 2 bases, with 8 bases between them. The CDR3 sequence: CATSRGGAQETQYF. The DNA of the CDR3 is TGTGCCACCAGCAGAGGGGGGGCGCAAGAGACCCAGTACTTC.

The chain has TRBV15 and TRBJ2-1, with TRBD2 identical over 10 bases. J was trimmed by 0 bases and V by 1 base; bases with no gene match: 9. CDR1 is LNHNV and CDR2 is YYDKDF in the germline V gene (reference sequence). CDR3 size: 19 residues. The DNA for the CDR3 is TGTGCCACCAGCAGAGCACTCCAGCGGGGGGGAAGCTCCTACAATGAGCAGTTCTTC. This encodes CATSRALQRGGSSYNEQFF.

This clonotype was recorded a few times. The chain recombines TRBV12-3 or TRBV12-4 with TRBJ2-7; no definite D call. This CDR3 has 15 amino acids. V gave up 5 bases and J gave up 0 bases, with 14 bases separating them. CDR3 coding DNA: TGTGCCAGCAGTGGGAAGGGTCCAAGCTCCTACGAGCAGTACTTC. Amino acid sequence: CASSGKGPSSYEQYF.

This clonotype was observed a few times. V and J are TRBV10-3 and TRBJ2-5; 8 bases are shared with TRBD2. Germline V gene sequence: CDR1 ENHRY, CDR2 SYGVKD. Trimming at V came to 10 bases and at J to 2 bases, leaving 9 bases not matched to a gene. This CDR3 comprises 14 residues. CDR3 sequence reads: CATSERGTQETQYF. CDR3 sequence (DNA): TGTGCCACGTCTGAGCGGGGGACGCAAGAGACCCAGTACTTC.

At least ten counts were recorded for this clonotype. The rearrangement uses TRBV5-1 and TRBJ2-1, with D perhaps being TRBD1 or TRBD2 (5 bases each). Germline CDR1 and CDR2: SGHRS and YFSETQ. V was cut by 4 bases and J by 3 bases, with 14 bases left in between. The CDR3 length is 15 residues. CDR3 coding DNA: TGCGCCAGCAGCGTCCGGGACGGAGACTACAATGAGCAGTTCTTC. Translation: CASSVRDGDYNEQFF.

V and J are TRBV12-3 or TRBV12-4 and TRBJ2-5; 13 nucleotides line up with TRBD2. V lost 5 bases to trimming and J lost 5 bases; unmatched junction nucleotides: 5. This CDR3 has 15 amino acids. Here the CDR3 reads CASSPWTSGSETQYF. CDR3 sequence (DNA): TGTGCCAGCAGTCCTTGGACTAGCGGGAGTGAGACCCAGTACTTC.

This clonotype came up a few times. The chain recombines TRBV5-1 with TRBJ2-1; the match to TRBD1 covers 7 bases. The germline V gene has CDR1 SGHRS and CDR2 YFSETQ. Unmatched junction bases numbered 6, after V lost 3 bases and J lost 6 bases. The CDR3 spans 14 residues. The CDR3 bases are TGCGCCAGCAGCTCCCGGGACAGTACCAATGAGCAGTTCTTC. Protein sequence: CASSSRDSTNEQFF.